The rows below give T cell receptor beta chains drawn from one sample of a study of blood T cells in healthy people across ages. In TCRdb, the 5' RACE reads were re-called with MiXCR into one record per CDR3 protein. The sample has under 1 million distinct CDR3 sequences, under 55% seen once. Source material: blood. Receptor source: a man in his sixties in good health. Each CDR3 is given with its conserved first and last residue. D genes are given only for firm matches. Clone size is given for some rows only: seen once, a few or many times, or a class if the clone is expanded.

>NA|TRBJ2-3|NA|TRBV7-6
TGTGCCAGCAGCTTAGTTCTAGTTTCAGATACGCAGTATTTT
CASSLVLVSDTQYF
>NA|TRBJ2-7|NA|TRBV2
TGTGCCATAGTCAGGGGCTACAATGAGCAGTACTTC
CAIVRGYNEQYF
>NA|TRBJ2-7|NA|TRBV6-2/TRBV6-3
TGTGCCAGCAGTTACTCGCTGCAATGGGGGAAGACCTCCTACAATGAGCAGTACTTC
CASSYSLQWGKTSYNEQYF
>NA|TRBJ2-5|NA|TRBV5-1
TGTGCCAGCAGCTTGGGGCAACCCAGGGAGTCCCAGTACTTC
CASSLGQPRESQYF
>NA|TRBJ1-1|NA|TRBV10-3
TGTGCCATCAGTGAGTCGACTCGGGAGGAGGACAGTTGCACTGAAGCTTTCTTT
CAISESTREEDSCTEAFF
>few|TRBJ1-5|NA|TRBV5-5
TGTGCCAGCAGCTGGACAGTAAATAGCAATCAGCCCCAGCATTTT
CASSWTVNSNQPQHF
>NA|TRBJ2-7|TRBD1|TRBV29-1
TGCAGCGCAACGGCGTCCCGGGACAGGGGACAGTACTTC
CSATASRDRGQYF
>NA|TRBJ1-6|NA|TRBV3-1
TGTGCCAGCAACCTAGGACAGTCCCCCTCACCCCTCCACTTT
CASNLGQSPSPLHF
>NA|TRBJ2-7|TRBD2|TRBV6-2/TRBV6-3
TGTGCCAGCAGTTCCACGGCGCTAGCGGGGACATCCTACGAGCAGTACTTC
CASSSTALAGTSYEQYF
>NA|TRBJ2-2|TRBD2|TRBV12-3/TRBV12-4
TGTGCCAGCAGGCCGACTAGCGGGGGGCTGAGCACCGGGGAGCTGTTTTTT
CASRPTSGGLSTGELFF
>NA|TRBJ2-7|NA|TRBV21-1
TGTGCCAGCAGAAAACCGGGACGACTGTTCTACGAGCAGTACTTC
CASRKPGRLFYEQYF
>NA|TRBJ1-2|NA|TRBV12-3/TRBV12-4
TGTGCCAGCAGTTTGCCTACTGGGGTTAGGAGTGATGGCTACACCTTC
CASSLPTGVRSDGYTF
>NA|TRBJ1-5|TRBD1|TRBV6-2/TRBV6-3
TGTGCCAGCAGTTTCGGGACAGGGGGCGGGCAGCCCCAGCATTTT
CASSFGTGGGQPQHF
>few|TRBJ2-5|NA|TRBV6-5
TGTGCCAGCAGCTCCAGCGGCCACGGGGAGACCCAGTACTTC
CASSSSGHGETQYF
>once|TRBJ2-1|TRBD1|TRBV7-9
TGTGCCAGCAGCTCAGGACAGGCGAAGAACAATGAGCAGTTCTTC
CASSSGQAKNNEQFF
>many|TRBJ1-1|TRBD1|TRBV5-1
TGCGCCAGCAGCGGAGGGACAGTCAGGAACACTGAAGCTTTCTTT
CASSGGTVRNTEAFF
>NA|TRBJ2-7|NA|TRBV6-1
TGTGCCAGCAGTGAAGGTGGGGCAGCGCTCTCCTACGAGCAGTACTTC
CASSEGGAALSYEQYF
>few|TRBJ1-5|NA|TRBV12-3/TRBV12-4
TGTGCCAGCAGTTTAGTTCTCGGGACGGGCTATAGCAATCAGCCCCAGCATTTT
CASSLVLGTGYSNQPQHF
>few|TRBJ2-7|NA|TRBV3-1
TGTGCCAGCAGCCAATCCCCTCTAGTTTCCTACGAGCAGTACTTC
CASSQSPLVSYEQYF
>few|TRBJ1-1|NA|TRBV7-2
TGTGCCAGCAGCTTACAGTCCGCAGGGGCCTGGAACACTGAAGCTTTCTTT
CASSLQSAGAWNTEAFF
>NA|TRBJ1-1|NA|TRBV5-1
TGCGCCAGCAGCCCGACGCCAGTGAACACTGAAGCTTTCTTT
CASSPTPVNTEAFF
>NA|TRBJ2-5|TRBD1|TRBV7-8
TGTGCCAGCAGCTTAGTCAGGGGGCTCGCCAGGCAGCAGTACTTC
CASSLVRGLARQQYF